Below are 10 T cell receptor beta chains sequenced from a single sample in a study of T cells in Graves' hyperthyroidism and ophthalmopathy (dated by TCRdb to about 2019). Library prep was done by multiplex PCR. Sequencing took place on an Illumina HiSeq 2000. The TCR beta CDR3 regions were amplified from RNA transcripts. For the first round of RT-PCR on the TCR CDR3, the HTBI primer set was used together with the Qiagen OneStep RT-PCR kit. TCRdb itself trimmed the public reads at Q25 with fastp, ran MiXCR and retained productive beta chains. Entries that share a CDR3 protein sequence are merged under the most common genes and DNA. The sample table contains hundreds of thousands of distinct CDR3 sequences; only one count was recorded for 45% of them. The ten largest clones capture under 8.5% of the sample. Sequencing input: peripheral blood or thyroid tissue (not recorded which). Every receptor here comes from an adult man with Graves' disease, either hyperthyroidism or ophthalmopathy (not recorded which).

This clonotype was seen more than once but under ten times. The rearrangement joins TRBV9 to TRBJ2-7; unclear D gene. The CDR3 loop spans 10 amino acids. Per the germline V gene, CDR1 is SGDLS and CDR2 is YYNGEE. Trimming shortened V by 3 bases and J by 7 bases, and 5 bases separated the two germline ends. The CDR3 sequence: CASSGSEQYF. The CDR3 bases are TGTGCCAGCAGCGGGTCTGAGCAGTACTTC.

Ten or more counts support this clonotype. This sequence joins TRBV10-3 and TRBJ1-1, with a weak D call TRBD1 (5 bases). The V end was cut by 2 bases, the J end by 8 bases, with 15 bases between. Per the germline V gene, CDR1 is ENHRY and CDR2 is SYGVKD. The CDR3 loop spans 14 amino acids. For the CDR3, the DNA is TGTGCCATCAGTGAGGACTCTGGGACCGTAGAAGCTTTCTTT. Translation: CAISEDSGTVEAFF.

This clonotype was counted a few times. This chain uses TRBV6-5 with TRBJ1-4; D not certain. The CDR3 has 12 residues. Deletions cut 0 bases from V and 8 bases from J, with 4 bases between. Germline CDR1 reads MNHEY; CDR2 reads SVGAGI. DNA of the CDR3: TGTGCCAGCAGTTACTCGGGGGAAAAACTGTTTTTT. Translated: CASSYSGEKLFF.

Note on this clonotype: In this CDR3 the conserved last residue, phenylalanine or tryptophan, is missing, so a read error is likely. This rearrangement joins TRBV7-9 to TRBJ1-1, with D unresolved. The CDR3 is 14 amino acids. Germline V gene data show CDR1 as SEHNR and CDR2 as FQNEAQ (reference sequence). V lost 2 bases to trimming and J lost 3 bases, with 10 bases between them. CDR3 bases: TGTGCCAGCAGCTTAACGTCGTCACACACTGAAGCTTTCCTT. Protein product: CASSLTSSHTEAFL.

This clonotype was recorded only once. The chain joins TRBV29-1 to TRBJ2-7, with 9 bases lining up with TRBD2. The CDR3 spans 13 residues. V lost 8 bases and J lost 2; bases outside the gene matches: 7. The germline gives CDR1 SQVTM, CDR2 ANQGSEA. The CDR3 nucleotides read TGCAGCTTACGACTAGCGGTGGCCTACGAGCAGTACTTC. It is translated as CSLRLAVAYEQYF.

As for this clonotype: One end of the junction is discordant with germline, which a read error may explain. V usage is TRBV6-5 and J usage is TRBJ1-4, with D unresolved. Germline V lookup: CDR1 MNHEY, CDR2 SVGAGI. The CDR3 loop spans 15 amino acids. CDR3 sequence (DNA): TGTGCCGGCAGTTACCGGGGAGGTATCGGTGAAAAACTGTTTTTT. Its protein is CAGSYRGGIGEKLFF.

As DNA, the CDR3 is TGCAGTGCTAGAGAGGCCAAGGGGGCAACTAATGAAAAACTGTTTTTT. This sequence encodes CSAREAKGATNEKLFF. The chain is built from TRBV20-1 and TRBJ1-4; possibly TRBD1 for D (6 bases). In germline, CDR1 is DFQATT, CDR2 SNEGSKA (reference sequence). Trimming took off 0 bases at V and 0 bases at J, with 11 bases between the two ends. The CDR3 has 16 residues.

The chain carries TRBV2 and TRBJ1-5, with D unresolved. V shed 6 bases and J shed 0 bases, with 21 bases lying between them. CDR1 and CDR2 (germline): SNHLY, FYNNEI. CDR3 length equals 18 residues. This CDR3 reads CASRVRPSRCYSNQPQHF. The CDR3 coding sequence is TGTGCCAGCAGGGTACGACCTTCTAGATGCTATAGCAATCAGCCCCAGCATTTT.

In this sample, this clonotype turned up a few times. The chain is built from TRBV7-2 and TRBJ1-4; TRBD1 matches 10 bases. Germline V gene lookup returns CDR1 SGHTA and CDR2 FQGNSA. The CDR3 extends over 14 amino acids. With V trimmed by 6 bases and J by 8 bases, 6 bases remained unmatched. Written as DNA, the CDR3 is TGTGCCAGCAGTCCGGGACAGGGGATCGAAAAACTGTTTTTT. This codes for CASSPGQGIEKLFF.

The table lists this clonotype with a few counts. The chain carries TRBV11-2 and TRBJ2-2; the D gene is possibly TRBD1 (6 bases). Germline CDR1 SGHAT, CDR2 FQNNGV. This CDR3 region has 13 residues. The V end was cut by 5 bases, the J end by 7 bases, with 11 bases between. The CDR3 sequence is CASSHGQLGELFF. The CDR3 DNA sequence: TGTGCCAGCAGCCACGGACAGCTCGGGGAGCTGTTTTTT.